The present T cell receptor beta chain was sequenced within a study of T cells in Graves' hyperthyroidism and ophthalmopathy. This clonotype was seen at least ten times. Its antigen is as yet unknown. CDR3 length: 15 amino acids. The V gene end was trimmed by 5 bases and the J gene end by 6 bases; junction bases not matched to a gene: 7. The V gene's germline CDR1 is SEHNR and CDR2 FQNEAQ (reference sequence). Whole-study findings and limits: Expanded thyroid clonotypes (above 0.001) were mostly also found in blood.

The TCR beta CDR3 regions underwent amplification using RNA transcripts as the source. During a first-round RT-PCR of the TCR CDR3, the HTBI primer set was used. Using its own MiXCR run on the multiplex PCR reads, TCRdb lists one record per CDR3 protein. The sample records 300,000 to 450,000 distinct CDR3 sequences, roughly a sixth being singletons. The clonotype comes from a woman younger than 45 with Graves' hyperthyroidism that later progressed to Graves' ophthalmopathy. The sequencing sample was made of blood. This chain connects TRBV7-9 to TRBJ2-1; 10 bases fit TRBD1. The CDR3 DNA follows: TGTGCCAGCAGCCGCGGGACAGGGGATAGCAATGAGCAGTTCTTC. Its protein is CASSRGTGDSNEQFF.